The source of this T cell receptor beta chain is a study of blood T cell repertoires in COVID-19. Across the whole study: The United States, Italy and Spain provided the acute and convalescent COVID-19 samples. Nucleic acid was either cDNA or gDNA, and it came from T cells, B-cell-depleted T cells, or PBMCs.

Germline CDR1 reads SGHVS; CDR2 reads FQNEAQ. The CDR3 spans 14 residues. Losses at the gene ends were 3 bases for V and 3 bases for J; bases not matched to a gene: 2. Seattle enrolled patients during active infection and tracked them longitudinally. Methods used by the authors: Cell counts per sample came from amplifying reference gene primers. Clones were sequenced by immunoSEQ multiplex PCR, and TCRdb holds only the in-frame ones, with some missing. Clone size and the V and J calls come from that table; the DNA yielded D and trimming. The data hold around 100,000 clones, with around 72% observed a single time.

The sequenced sample was peripheral blood. The sequence was collected from a man between 65 and 85 years old with COVID-19, enrolled during active disease. The chain employs TRBV7-8 and TRBJ1-3; 7 nucleotides match TRBD1. CDR3 sequence: CASSLTGFGNTIYF. The CDR3 DNA sequence: TGTGCCAGCAGCTTGACAGGGTTTGGAAACACCATATATTTT.